These 10 T cell receptor beta chains originate from one sample sequenced in a study of T cells in Graves' hyperthyroidism and ophthalmopathy. TCR beta CDR3 region amplification was performed from RNA transcripts. Initially, a first-round RT-PCR of the TCR CDR3 employed the HTBI primer set. MiXCR, run by TCRdb on the multiplex PCR reads, gives a single entry per CDR3 protein. The sample contains more than 150,000 distinct CDR3 sequences, approximately 17% of which appear only once. The sequencing input was blood. All receptors come from a woman between 50 and 59 years old with Graves' hyperthyroidism.

Many counts were recorded for this clonotype. The chain is built from TRBV27 and TRBJ2-7, with D perhaps TRBD1 (6 bases). Trimming removed 4 bases from V and 0 bases from J, with 16 bases in between. CDR1 is MNHEY and CDR2 is SMNVEV in the germline V gene (reference sequence). The CDR3 consists of 16 residues. CDR3 DNA sequence: TGTGCCAGCAGTTGGGCAGCAGGGGAGCGCTCCTACGAGCAGTACTTC. Amino acids: CASSWAAGERSYEQYF.

The genes are TRBV9 and TRBJ2-1; 7 bases are a match to TRBD1. With 0 bases clipped from V and 8 bases from J, the junction kept 5 bases outside the gene matches. The length of the CDR3 is 14 residues. Germline V gene sequence: CDR1 SGDLS, CDR2 YYNGEE. DNA for the CDR3: TGTGCCAGCAGCGTAGAGACAGGGATGGATGAGCAGTTCTTC. Translating gives CASSVETGMDEQFF.

This clonotype was seen many times. This chain uses TRBV7-2 with TRBJ2-6; 10 bases are a match to TRBD1. V dropped 5 bases and J dropped 2; count of bases not matched to a gene: 3. CDR1 is SGHTA, CDR2 FQGNSA, per germline. This CDR3 contains 16 residues. Here the CDR3 reads CASSQDRGTGANVLTF. CDR3 DNA: TGTGCCAGCAGCCAGGACAGGGGGACTGGGGCCAACGTCCTGACTTTC.

This clonotype was detected ten times or more. The V gene is TRBV19, the J gene TRBJ2-3, with D possibly TRBD1 on 5 matching bases. V lost 9 bases to trimming and J lost 2 bases, with 12 bases between them. Germline CDR1 and CDR2: LNHDA and SQIVND (reference sequence). This CDR3 spans 13 amino acids. The CDR3 DNA follows: TGTGCCAGCCAAGACAGAAACACAGATACGCAGTATTTT. Protein sequence: CASQDRNTDTQYF.

The sample holds many counts of this clonotype. The chain links TRBV27 to TRBJ2-3; perhaps TRBD2 as D (7 bases). The germline gives CDR1 MNHEY, CDR2 SMNVEV (reference sequence). The CDR3 is 13 amino acids. V gave up 7 bases and J gave up 5 bases, with 13 bases separating them. The CDR3 region is CASTGGMVDTQYF. CDR3 in DNA: TGTGCCAGCACGGGGGGCATGGTAGATACGCAGTATTTT.

V is TRBV5-4 and J is TRBJ1-3, with no clear D. CDR3 length: 14 residues. Germline assignment: CDR1 SGHNT and CDR2 YYREEE (reference sequence). The ends were cut back, 4 bases at V and 2 bases at J, with 10 bases in the middle. In DNA form, the CDR3 reads TGTGCCAGCAGCCCGGGAGGCGCTGGAAACACCATATATTTT. It encodes CASSPGGAGNTIYF.

The chain has TRBV6-2 or TRBV6-3 and TRBJ2-2; D gene ambiguous. The germline V gene encodes CDR1 MNHEY and CDR2 SVGEGT. Trimming took 7 bases from V and 7 from J, leaving 22 bases between them. This CDR3 has 16 amino acids. CDR3 nucleotides: TGTGCCAGCACCGCTAAACGACCCCTAGGGCTCGGGGAGCTGTTTTTT. Translation: CASTAKRPLGLGELFF.

This rearrangement joins TRBV20-1 to TRBJ2-1; D perhaps matches TRBD1 (6 bases). Trimming cost V 8 bases and J 7 bases, with 12 bases left between them. This CDR3 comprises 11 residues. The germline V gene has CDR1 DFQATT and CDR2 SNEGSKA (reference sequence). The CDR3 region has the DNA TGCAGTCAAGGGACACAAAATGAGCAGTTCTTC. This translates into CSQGTQNEQFF.

This clonotype was seen at least ten times. This sequence joins TRBV7-9 and TRBJ2-7; possible D gene TRBD1, 6 bases. CDR3 size: 16 residues. Germline V gives CDR1 SEHNR, CDR2 FQNEAQ (reference sequence). Trimming pared 2 bases from V and 3 bases from J, leaving 17 bases between. CDR3 coding DNA: TGTGCCAGCAGCTTAAGACAGGTTGGAGCAGTCTACGAGCAGTACTTC. Its translation: CASSLRQVGAVYEQYF.

This clonotype was detected many times. The chain recombines TRBV20-1 with TRBJ1-1, with a tentative D call TRBD1 (5 bases). The CDR3 length is 13 residues. Germline assignment: CDR1 DFQATT and CDR2 SNEGSKA (reference sequence). The V end was cut by 4 bases, the J end by 5 bases, with 14 bases between. The CDR3 sequence is CSANRQRGTEAFF. CDR3 in DNA: TGCAGTGCTAATAGACAGCGGGGGACTGAAGCTTTCTTT.